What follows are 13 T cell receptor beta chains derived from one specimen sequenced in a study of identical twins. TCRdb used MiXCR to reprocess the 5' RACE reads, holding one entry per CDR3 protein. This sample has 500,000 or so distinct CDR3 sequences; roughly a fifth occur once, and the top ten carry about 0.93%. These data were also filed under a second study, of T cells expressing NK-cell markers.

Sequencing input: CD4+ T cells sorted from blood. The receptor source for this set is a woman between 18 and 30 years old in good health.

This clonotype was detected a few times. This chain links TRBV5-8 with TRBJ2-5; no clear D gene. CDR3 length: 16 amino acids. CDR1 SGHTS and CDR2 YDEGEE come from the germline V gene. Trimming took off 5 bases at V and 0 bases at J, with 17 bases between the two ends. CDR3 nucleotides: TGTGCCAGCAGTATGAATGACCGTTGGTACCAAGAGACCCAGTACTTC. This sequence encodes CASSMNDRWYQETQYF.

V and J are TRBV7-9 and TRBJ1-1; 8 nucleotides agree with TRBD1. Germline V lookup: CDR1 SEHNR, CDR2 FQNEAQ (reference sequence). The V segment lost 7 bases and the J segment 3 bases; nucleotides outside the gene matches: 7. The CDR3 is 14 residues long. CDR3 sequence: CASTLGQGDTEAFF. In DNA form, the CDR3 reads TGTGCCAGCACCCTAGGACAGGGCGACACTGAAGCTTTCTTT.

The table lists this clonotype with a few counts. CDR3 residues: CASSSGQSTGANVLTF. For the CDR3, the DNA is TGCGCCAGCAGCTCGGGACAGTCTACTGGGGCCAACGTCCTGACTTTC. The genes are TRBV5-1 and TRBJ2-6, with 7 bases aligning to TRBD1. Trimming took 3 bases from V and 2 from J; bases not matched to a gene: 5. Germline V gives CDR1 SGHRS, CDR2 YFSETQ. CDR3 length equals 16 residues.

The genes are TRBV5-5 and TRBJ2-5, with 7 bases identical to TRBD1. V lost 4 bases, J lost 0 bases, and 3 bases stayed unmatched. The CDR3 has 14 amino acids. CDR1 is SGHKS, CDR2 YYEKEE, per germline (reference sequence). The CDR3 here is CASSPGQYQETQYF. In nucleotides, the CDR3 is TGTGCCAGCAGCCCGGGACAGTACCAAGAGACCCAGTACTTC. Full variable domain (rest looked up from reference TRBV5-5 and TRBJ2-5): DAGVTQSPTHLIKTRGQQVTLRCSPISGHKSVSWYQQVLGQGPQFIFQYYEKEERGRGNFPDRFSARQFPNYSSELNVNALLLGDSALYLCASSPGQYQETQYFGPGTRLLVL.

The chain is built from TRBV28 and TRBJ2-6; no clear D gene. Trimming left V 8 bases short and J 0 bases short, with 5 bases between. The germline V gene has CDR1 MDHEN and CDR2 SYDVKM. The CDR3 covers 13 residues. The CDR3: CASLTSGANVLTF. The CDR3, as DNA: TGTGCCAGCCTTACCTCTGGGGCCAACGTCCTGACTTTC.

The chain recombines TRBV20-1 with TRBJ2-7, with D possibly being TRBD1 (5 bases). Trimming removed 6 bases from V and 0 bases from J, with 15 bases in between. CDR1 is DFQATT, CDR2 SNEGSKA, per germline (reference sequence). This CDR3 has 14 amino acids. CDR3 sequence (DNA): TGCAGTGCAAACAGGCCACTCCACTCCTACGAGCAGTACTTC. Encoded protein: CSANRPLHSYEQYF.

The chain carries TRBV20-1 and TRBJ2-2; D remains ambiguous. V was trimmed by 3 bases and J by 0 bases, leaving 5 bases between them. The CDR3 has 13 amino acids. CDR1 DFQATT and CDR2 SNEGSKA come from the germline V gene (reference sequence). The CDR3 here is CSASRTNTGELFF. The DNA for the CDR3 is TGCAGTGCTAGCAGGACGAACACCGGGGAGCTGTTTTTT.

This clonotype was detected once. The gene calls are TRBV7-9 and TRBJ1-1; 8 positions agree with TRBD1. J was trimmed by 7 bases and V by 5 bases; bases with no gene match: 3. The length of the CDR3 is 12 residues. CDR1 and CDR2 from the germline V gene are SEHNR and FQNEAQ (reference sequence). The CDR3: CASSPGTGEAFF. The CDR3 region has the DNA TGTGCCAGCAGCCCGGGGACAGGTGAAGCTTTCTTT. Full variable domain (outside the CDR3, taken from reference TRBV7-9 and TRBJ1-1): DTGVSQNPRHKITKRGQNVTFRCDPISEHNRLYWYRQTLGQGPEFLTYFQNEAQLEKSRLLSDRFSAERPKGSFSTLEIQRTEQGDSAMYLCASSPGTGEAFFGQGTRLTVV.

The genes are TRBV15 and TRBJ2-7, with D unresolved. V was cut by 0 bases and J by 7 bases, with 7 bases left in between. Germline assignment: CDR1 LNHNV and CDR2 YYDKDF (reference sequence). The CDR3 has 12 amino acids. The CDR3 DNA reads TGTGCCACCAGCAGAGATCAACGGGAGCAGTACTTC. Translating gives CATSRDQREQYF.

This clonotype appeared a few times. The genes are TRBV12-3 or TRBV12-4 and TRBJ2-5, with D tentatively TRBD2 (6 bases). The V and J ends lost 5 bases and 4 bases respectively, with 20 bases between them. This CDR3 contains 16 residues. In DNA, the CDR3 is TGTGCCAGCAGTCTAGGTATACTGGGGGGTACAGAGACCCAGTACTTC. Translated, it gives CASSLGILGGTETQYF.

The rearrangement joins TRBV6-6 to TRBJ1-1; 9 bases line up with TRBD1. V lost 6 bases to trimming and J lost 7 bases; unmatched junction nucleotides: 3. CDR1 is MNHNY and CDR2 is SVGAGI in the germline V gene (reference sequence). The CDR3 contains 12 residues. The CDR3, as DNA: TGTGCCAGCAGCCGACAGGGGGGTGAAGCTTTCTTT. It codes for CASSRQGGEAFF.

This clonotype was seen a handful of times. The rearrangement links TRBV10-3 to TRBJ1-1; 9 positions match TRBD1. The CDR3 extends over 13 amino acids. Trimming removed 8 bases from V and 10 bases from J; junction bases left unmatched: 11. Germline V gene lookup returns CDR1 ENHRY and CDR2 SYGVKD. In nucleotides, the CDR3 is TGTGCCATCGGACGAGACACGGGACAGGGAGCTTTCTTT. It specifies CAIGRDTGQGAFF.

In DNA, the CDR3 is TGTGCCATCTGGACTAGCTTCCACAATGAGCAGTTCTTC. Translation: CAIWTSFHNEQFF. This chain joins TRBV10-3 and TRBJ2-1, with 8 bases aligning to TRBD2. In germline, CDR1 is ENHRY, CDR2 SYGVKD. Unmatched junction bases numbered 5, after V lost 8 bases and J lost 5 bases. The CDR3 is 13 amino acids.